This T cell receptor (beta chain) was documented in a study of molecular identifiers for immune sequencing clone quantification. One entry per CDR3 protein results from TCRdb running MiXCR on the PCR reads. The sample contains more than 550,000 distinct CDR3 sequences, roughly 25% of which appear only once. Germline V CDR1 and CDR2: LNHDA, SQIVND (reference sequence). The length of the CDR3 is 15 residues. The J segment lost 4 bases and the V segment lost 7 bases, leaving 8 bases of the junction unmatched. This TCR was sampled from a human donor in good health. Some libraries in this study had Jurkat cell RNA spiked in. This chain uses TRBV19 with TRBJ2-3; 10 bases align to TRBD1. The specimen sequenced was naive CD8+ T cells from blood, with Jurkat cell RNA spiked in. Noted subset: FACS-sorted CD8+CD4-CCR7+CD45RA+ naive T cells. The CDR3 protein is CASTGTGVFADTQYF. DNA for the CDR3: TGTGCCAGTACGGGGACAGGGGTGTTCGCAGATACGCAGTATTTT.